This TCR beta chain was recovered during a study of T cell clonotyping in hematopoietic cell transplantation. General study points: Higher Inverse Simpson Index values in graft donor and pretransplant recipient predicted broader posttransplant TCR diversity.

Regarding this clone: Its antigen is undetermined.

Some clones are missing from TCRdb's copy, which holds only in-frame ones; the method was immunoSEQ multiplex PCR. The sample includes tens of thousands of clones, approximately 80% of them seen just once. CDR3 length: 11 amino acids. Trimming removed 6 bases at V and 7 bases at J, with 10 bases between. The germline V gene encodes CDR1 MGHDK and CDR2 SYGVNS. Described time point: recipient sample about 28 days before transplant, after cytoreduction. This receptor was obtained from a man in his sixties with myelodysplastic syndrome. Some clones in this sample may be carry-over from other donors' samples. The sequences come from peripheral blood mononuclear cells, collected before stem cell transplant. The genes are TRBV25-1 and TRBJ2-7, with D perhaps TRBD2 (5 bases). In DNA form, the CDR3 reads TGTGCCAGCAGGAGGGTGGGGGAGCAGTACTTC. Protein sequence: CASRRVGEQYF.